This TCR beta chain was retrieved from a study of blood T cell repertoires in COVID-19. Profiled with immunoSEQ multiplex PCR; TCRdb holds only in-frame clones, not every one. The table shows roughly 250,000 clones, with about 76% occurring only once. The CDR3 spans 12 residues. Germline values: CDR1 SGHAT, CDR2 FQNNGV. V shed 5 bases and J shed 2 bases, with 7 bases lying between them. Sequenced material: peripheral blood. The sequence derives from a woman aged 55-69 years with active or convalescent COVID-19. The chain uses TRBV11-2 and TRBJ2-7; no clear D gene. This CDR3 reads CASSLSTYEQYF. The DNA of the CDR3 is TGTGCCAGCAGCCTCAGTACCTACGAGCAGTACTTC.